The 8 T cell receptor beta chains below were found in one sample sequenced in a study of shared clonotypes between healthy human individuals. Data came from immunoSEQ multiplex PCR; TCRdb stores just in-frame clones and leaves some out. The repertoire holds roughly 1.4 million clones, with 97% to 99% as singletons. The sequencing input was naive CD4+ T cells sorted from blood. Subset reported: CD45RA+ positively selected. The origin of the receptors is a man aged 25-40 years in good health.

The chain uses TRBV9 and TRBJ2-7; 7 bases are a match to TRBD2. V shed 4 bases and J 10 bases; nucleotides not matched to a gene: 11. Germline CDR1 and CDR2: SGDLS and YYNGEE. CDR3 length equals 13 residues. The CDR3 sequence: CASSQEGRAPQYF. Written as DNA, the CDR3 is TGTGCCAGCAGCCAGGAGGGGAGGGCCCCCCAGTACTTC.

This clone showed up just once. This chain uses TRBV27 with TRBJ1-4; tentatively, D is TRBD1 (6 bases). This CDR3 is built from 15 residues. CDR1 and CDR2 from the germline V gene are MNHEY and SMNVEV (reference sequence). Trimming took off 6 bases at V and 6 bases at J, with 17 bases between the two ends. The CDR3 region has the DNA TGTGCCAGCAGACCGCGGGGGGGCTTCGATGAAAAACTGTTTTTT. Translation gives CASRPRGGFDEKLFF.

This clone was seen once. CDR3 in amino acids: CASSPPGISVGEQYF. CDR3 DNA sequence: TGTGCCAGCTCACCACCAGGGATCTCGGTAGGCGAGCAGTACTTC. J is TRBJ2-7 and V is TRBV18; D gene uncertain. CDR1 KGHSH and CDR2 LQKENI come from the germline V gene. The CDR3 runs to 15 residues. V was shortened by 0 bases and J by 6 bases, with 15 bases between the two germline ends. The whole variable domain, filled in from reference TRBV18 and TRBJ2-7, reads NAGVMQNPRHLVRRRGQEARLRCSPMKGHSHVYWYRQLPEEGLKFMVYLQKENIIDESGMPKERFSAEFPKEGPSILRIQQVVRGDSAAYFCASSPPGISVGEQYFGPGTRLTVT.

The rearrangement joins TRBV6-5 to TRBJ2-7, with D possibly being TRBD1 or TRBD2 (6 bases each). Trimming left V 9 bases short and J 0 bases short, with 15 bases between. The CDR3 runs 14 residues. Germline CDR1 reads MNHEY; CDR2 reads SVGAGI. CDR3 residues: CASGWGAYSYEQYF. CDR3 nucleotides: TGTGCCAGTGGTTGGGGGGCTTACTCCTACGAGCAGTACTTC.

The rearrangement uses TRBV7-2 and TRBJ1-1; D unclear. The V end was cut by 5 bases, the J end by 0 bases, with 13 bases between. This CDR3 spans 15 amino acids. CDR1 SGHTA and CDR2 FQGNSA come from the germline V gene. CDR3 nucleotide sequence: TGTGCCAGCAGCCCTCGAGGACGGATGAACACTGAAGCTTTCTTT. Its translation: CASSPRGRMNTEAFF.

The CDR3 DNA follows: TGTGCCAGCAGTCCGACCAGAGATACGCAGTATTTT. This sequence encodes CASSPTRDTQYF. The chain uses TRBV28 and TRBJ2-3, with D unclear. Trimming left V 5 bases short and J 5 bases short, with 8 bases between. CDR3 length: 12 amino acids. Germline V gene data show CDR1 as MDHEN and CDR2 as SYDVKM.

The V and J genes are TRBV5-4 and TRBJ2-2, with a weak D call TRBD2 (6 bases). Germline V gene sequence: CDR1 SGHNT, CDR2 YYREEE (reference sequence). V lost 4 bases, J lost 2 bases, and 18 bases lay in between. The CDR3 totals 17 residues. The CDR3 DNA reads TGTGCCAGCAGCCTGGGGACCGGCGGGGCAAACACCGGGGAGCTGTTTTTT. This translates into CASSLGTGGANTGELFF.

V is TRBV9 and J is TRBJ2-3; D call uncertain. CDR1 and CDR2 from the germline V gene are SGDLS and YYNGEE. V was shortened by 0 bases and J by 4 bases, with 9 bases between the two germline ends. The CDR3 length is 14 residues. Written as DNA, the CDR3 is TGTGCCAGCAGCGTAGAGGGTGCGGCAGATACGCAGTATTTT. Protein: CASSVEGAADTQYF.